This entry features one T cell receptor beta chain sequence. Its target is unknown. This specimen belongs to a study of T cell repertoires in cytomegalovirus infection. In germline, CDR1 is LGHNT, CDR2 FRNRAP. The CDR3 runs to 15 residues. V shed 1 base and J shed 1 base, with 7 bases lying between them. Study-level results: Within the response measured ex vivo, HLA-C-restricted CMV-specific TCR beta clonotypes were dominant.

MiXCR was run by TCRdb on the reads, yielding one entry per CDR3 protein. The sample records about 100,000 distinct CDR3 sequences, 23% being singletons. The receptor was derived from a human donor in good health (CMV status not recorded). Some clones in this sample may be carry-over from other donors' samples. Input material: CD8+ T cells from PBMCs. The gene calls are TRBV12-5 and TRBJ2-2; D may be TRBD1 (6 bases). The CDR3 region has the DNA TGTGCTAGTGGTTTGGGGGGACAGAACACCGGGGAGCTGTTTTTT. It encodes CASGLGGQNTGELFF.